This entry describes one TCR beta chain. Its antigen is not identified. Naive CD8 cells lacked CD45RO, underwent positive selection for CCR7 and left out terminally differentiated effector memory CD45RA+ cells. Profiling relied on immunoSEQ multiplex PCR, and the TCRdb table lists in-frame clones only, not all of them. The table has about 2 million clones, approximately 94% seen once. Germline CDR1 MNHEY, CDR2 SMNVEV (reference sequence). Trimming pared 4 bases from V and 2 bases from J, leaving 9 bases between. The CDR3 spans 13 residues. The data originate from a study of shared clonotypes between healthy human individuals. At the level of the study: Used for every donor were three CD4 naive, three CD4 memory, two CD8 naive and one CD8 memory plate.

Notes on the study in general: The four-donor shared clonotypes exceeded non-shared clonotypes in generation probability, with non-shared ones scoring lower.

This sequence was found in a man between 18 and 29 years old in good health. The sample was naive CD8+ T cells sorted from blood. This chain connects TRBV27 to TRBJ2-7, with D hard to call. CDR3 sequence: CASSSGPAYEQYF. CDR3 DNA: TGTGCCAGCAGTTCCGGACCCGCCTACGAGCAGTACTTC.